The present TCR beta chain was sequenced within a study of blood T cell repertoires in COVID-19. About the research overall: Italy, Spain and the United States were the sources of the convalescent and acute COVID-19 samples.

Germline CDR1 and CDR2: MNHEY and SMNVEV (reference sequence). The ends lost 3 bases at V and 6 bases at J; junction bases unmatched: 4. CDR3 length: 13 residues. Clinical histories supplied by participants themselves formed the basis of cohort assignment. The study counted Cohort 3 donors as recovered given two negative PCRs, clearance, or symptom resolution. The sample holds one count of this clone. Original processing notes: Amplification with reference gene primers provided the estimates of nucleated cell counts. Sequencing used immunoSEQ multiplex PCR; TCRdb keeps in-frame clones, though not all of them. The V and J calls and clone size come from that table; D and trimming were worked out from the DNA. The sample includes approximately 290,000 clones, 75% to 95% of them seen just once.

The source of this sequence is a woman in her twenties or thirties who had recovered from COVID-19. The sequencing sample was made of PBMCs or T cells enriched from blood (not recorded which). This chain links TRBV27 with TRBJ1-1, with TRBD1 identical over 7 bases. The CDR3: CASSFHRGSEAFF. CDR3 coding DNA: TGTGCCAGCAGTTTTCACAGGGGCTCTGAAGCTTTCTTT.